This TCR beta chain was retrieved from a study of blood T cells in healthy people across ages. This CDR3 is 13 amino acids long. V gave up 5 bases and J gave up 2 bases, with 9 bases separating them. Germline loops: CDR1 SQVTM, CDR2 ANQGSEA. For the second PCR, which ran for 7 to 11 cycles, a sample-barcoded 5' primer and a J-beta primer mix were used. TCRdb fed the 5' RACE reads into MiXCR, producing one record per CDR3 protein. The sample holds around 820,000 distinct CDR3 sequences, approximately 25% seen once. This same sample was also part of a study on T cells of mothers and their children. That source notes: Per mother, over 9 million TCR beta CDR3 reads were obtained; per child, about 3 million.

The sequencing sample was made of blood. The sequence was collected from a boy aged 5 to 17 in good health. This chain links TRBV29-1 with TRBJ1-4; D is possibly TRBD1 (6 bases). The CDR3: CSVYTGTNEKLFF. The CDR3 DNA is TGCAGCGTTTACACAGGGACTAATGAAAAACTGTTTTTT. Full variable domain (rest looked up from reference TRBV29-1 and TRBJ1-4): SAVISQKPSRDICQRGTSLTIQCQVDSQVTMMFWYRQQPGQSLTLIATANQGSEATYESGFVIDKFPISRPNLTFSTLTVSNMSPEDSSIYLCSVYTGTNEKLFFGSGTQLSVL.